Reported below is one T cell receptor beta chain. Its antigen is as yet unknown. This entry belongs to a study of breast tumors, draining lymph nodes, adjacent tissues. TCRdb used MiXCR to reprocess the multiplex PCR reads, holding one entry per CDR3 protein. Of about 180,000 distinct CDR3 sequences listed, 33% are singletons. Findings and limits, study-wide: Luminal-like breast cancer showed significantly higher tumor–nontumor repertoire similarity than basal-like.

Breast cancer patients provided tissue from their axillary draining lymph nodes. The J segment lost 3 bases and the V segment lost 2 bases, leaving 12 bases of the junction unmatched. The germline gives CDR1 MNHEY, CDR2 SVGEGT. This CDR3 has 20 amino acids. The receptor was isolated from a female donor with breast cancer. Some clones in this sample may be carry-over from other donors' samples. Material for sequencing was axillary lymph node tissue. The rearrangement links TRBV6-2 or TRBV6-3 to TRBJ2-1, with 14 positions matching TRBD2. DNA of the CDR3: TGTGCCAGCAGTTACAAGGACGGACTAGCGGGGGGATCCTTCTACAATGAGCAGTTCTTC. It encodes CASSYKDGLAGGSFYNEQFF.